The clone carrying this TCR beta chain was found a few times. Its target is unknown. PCR was performed a second time for about 7 to 12 cycles using a sample-barcoded 5' primer and a J-beta primer mix. TCRdb re-called the 5' RACE reads with MiXCR, one entry per CDR3 protein. In the table there are hundreds of thousands of distinct CDR3 sequences, roughly 25% of which are singletons. These data come from a study of blood T cells in healthy people across ages. In germline, CDR1 is SGHTA, CDR2 FQGTGA. The V and J ends lost 5 bases and 7 bases, in that order; junction bases with no gene match: 4. The CDR3 totals 13 residues. All donors came from Russia, were Caucasian and healthy, and spanned ages about 6 to 100. General observations from the study: The study found TCR beta diversity correlated strongly with naive T cell percentage.

The sample also formed part of further work on T cells of mothers and their children.

V and J are TRBV7-3 and TRBJ1-5; TRBD1 matches 8 bases. The sequence was collected from a boy younger than 18 in good health. The sample was blood. For the CDR3, the DNA is TGTGCCAGCAGCCAAGGACAGGGCCAGCCCCAGCATTTT. Its translation: CASSQGQGQPQHF.